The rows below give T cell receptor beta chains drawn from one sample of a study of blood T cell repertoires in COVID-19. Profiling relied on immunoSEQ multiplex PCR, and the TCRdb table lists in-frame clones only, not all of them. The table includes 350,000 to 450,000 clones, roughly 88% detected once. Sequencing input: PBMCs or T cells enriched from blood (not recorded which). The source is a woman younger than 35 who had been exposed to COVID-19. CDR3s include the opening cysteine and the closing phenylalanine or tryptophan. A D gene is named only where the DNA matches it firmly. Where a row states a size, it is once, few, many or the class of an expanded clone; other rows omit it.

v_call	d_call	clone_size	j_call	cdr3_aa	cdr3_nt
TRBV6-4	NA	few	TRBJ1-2	CASSAGNYGYTF	TGTGCCAGCAGTGCCGGGAACTATGGCTACACCTTC
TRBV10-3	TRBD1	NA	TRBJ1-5	CAISEKGAGQPQHF	TGTGCCATCAGTGAGAAGGGGGCGGGGCAGCCCCAGCATTTT
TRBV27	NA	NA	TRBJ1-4	CASSQSAATNEKLFF	TGTGCCAGCAGTCAGTCTGCCGCAACTAATGAAAAACTGTTTTTT
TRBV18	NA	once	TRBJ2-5	CASSPLERRWETQYF	TGTGCCAGCTCACCCCTCGAGCGGAGGTGGGAGACCCAGTACTTC
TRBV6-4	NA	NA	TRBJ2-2	CASSADSVGGELFF	TGTGCCAGCAGTGCGGATAGCGTCGGCGGGGAGCTGTTTTTT
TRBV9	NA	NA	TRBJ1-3	CASSVVGEMSSGNTIYF	TGTGCCAGCAGCGTAGTAGGGGAAATGAGCTCTGGAAACACCATATATTTT
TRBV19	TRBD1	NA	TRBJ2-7	CASSGDRGYEQYF	TGTGCCAGTAGTGGGGACAGGGGTTACGAGCAGTACTTC
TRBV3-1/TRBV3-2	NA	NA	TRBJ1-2	CASSQGQPYGYTF	TGTGCCAGCAGCCAAGGGCAACCCTATGGCTACACCTTC
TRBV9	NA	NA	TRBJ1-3	CASSPWTGSGNTIYF	TGTGCCAGCAGCCCCTGGACTGGCTCTGGAAACACCATATATTTT
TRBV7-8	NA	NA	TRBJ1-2	CASSLDSTAWGGPDGYTF	TGTGCCAGCAGCTTAGACTCCACCGCGTGGGGGGGTCCGGATGGCTACACCTTC
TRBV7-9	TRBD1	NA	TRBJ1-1	CASRHTTGANTEAFF	TGTGCCAGCAGGCACACGACAGGGGCGAACACTGAAGCTTTCTTT
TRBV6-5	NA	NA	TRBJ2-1	CASRTDNKGYNEQFF	TGTGCCAGCAGAACGGACAACAAGGGGTACAATGAGCAGTTCTTC
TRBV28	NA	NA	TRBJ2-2	CASSFTALTLDTGELFF	TGTGCCAGCAGTTTTACAGCATTAACCTTGGACACCGGGGAGCTGTTTTTT
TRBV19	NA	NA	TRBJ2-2	CASSRGTGELFF	TGTGCCAGTAGTCGGGGAACCGGGGAGCTGTTTTTT
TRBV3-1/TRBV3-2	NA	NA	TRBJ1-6	CASSPPRDNSPLHF	TGTGCCAGCAGCCCACCGAGGGATAATTCACCCCTCCACTTT
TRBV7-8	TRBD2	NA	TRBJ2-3	CASSWPTSGVSDTQYF	TGTGCCAGCAGCTGGCCGACTAGCGGGGTCTCCGATACGCAGTATTTT
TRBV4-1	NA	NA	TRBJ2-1	CASSQVGTLGIRGLDSYNEQFF	TGCGCCAGCAGCCAAGTGGGGACCTTGGGGATTAGGGGGTTGGACTCCTACAATGAGCAGTTCTTC
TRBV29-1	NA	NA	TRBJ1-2	CSVASPDYGYTF	TGCAGCGTAGCTTCCCCCGACTATGGCTACACCTTC
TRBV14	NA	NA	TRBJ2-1	CASSQWGLGEQFF	TGTGCCAGCAGCCAATGGGGACTGGGTGAGCAGTTCTTC
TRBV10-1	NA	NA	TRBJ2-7	CASSDIITYEQYF	TGCGCCAGCAGTGATATAATAACCTACGAGCAGTACTTC
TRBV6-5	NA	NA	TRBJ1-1	CASSYEVAYTEAFF	TGTGCCAGCAGTTACGAGGTCGCTTACACTGAAGCTTTCTTT
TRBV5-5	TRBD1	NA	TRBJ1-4	CASSLTDRGLTNEKLFF	TGTGCCAGCAGCTTAACCGACAGGGGGCTAACTAATGAAAAACTGTTTTTT
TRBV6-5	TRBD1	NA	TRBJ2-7	CASFSRDRTYEQYF	TGTGCCAGCTTTTCACGGGACAGAACCTACGAGCAGTACTTC
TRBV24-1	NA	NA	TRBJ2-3	CATSDPGLNTDTQYF	TGTGCCACCAGTGATCCCGGACTAAACACAGATACGCAGTATTTT
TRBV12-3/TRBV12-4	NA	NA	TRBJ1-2	CASTPGLVYGYTF	TGTGCCAGCACCCCCGGACTGGTCTATGGCTACACCTTC
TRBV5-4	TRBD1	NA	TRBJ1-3	CASSLTGGGSGNTIYF	TGTGCCAGCAGCTTAACAGGGGGAGGGTCTGGAAACACCATATATTTT
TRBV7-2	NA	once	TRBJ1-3	CASSLMPQGNTIYF	TGTGCCAGCAGCTTAATGCCCCAGGGGAACACCATATATTTT
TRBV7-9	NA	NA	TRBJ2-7	CASSLVSYEQYF	TGTGCCAGCAGCTTAGTTAGCTACGAGCAGTACTTC
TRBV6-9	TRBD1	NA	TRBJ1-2	CASRGRDRGRCYGYTF	TGTGCCAGCAGAGGACGGGACAGGGGGCGGTGCTATGGCTACACCTTC
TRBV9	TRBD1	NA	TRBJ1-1	CASSAGDRGDEAFF	TGTGCCAGCAGCGCCGGTGACAGGGGAGATGAAGCTTTCTTT
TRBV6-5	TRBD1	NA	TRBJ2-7	CASSYNRDSASYEQYF	TGTGCCAGCAGTTACAACCGGGACAGCGCAAGTTACGAGCAGTACTTC
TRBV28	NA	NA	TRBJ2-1	CASSKPGHGGNEQFF	TGTGCCAGCAGTAAGCCGGGACACGGAGGCAATGAGCAGTTCTTC
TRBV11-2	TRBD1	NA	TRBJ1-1	CASSLAGGVYTEAFF	TGTGCCAGCAGTCTCGCAGGGGGCGTGTACACTGAAGCTTTCTTT
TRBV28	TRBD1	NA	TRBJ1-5	CASSFGQVDQPQHF	TGTGCCAGCAGTTTCGGACAGGTCGATCAGCCCCAGCATTTT
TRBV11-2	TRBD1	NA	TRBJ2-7	CASSSPGQGYYEQYF	TGTGCCAGCAGCTCCCCGGGACAGGGGTACTACGAGCAGTACTTC
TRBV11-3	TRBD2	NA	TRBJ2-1	CASSLDQRGASGAPIEQFF	TGTGCCAGCAGCTTAGATCAGCGAGGTGCTAGCGGAGCTCCAATCGAGCAGTTCTTC
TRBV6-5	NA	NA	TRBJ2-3	CASSPNRRTDTQYF	TGTGCCAGCAGTCCAAACAGACGCACAGATACGCAGTATTTT
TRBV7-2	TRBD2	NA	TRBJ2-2	CASSTRTSLAGGELFF	TGTGCCAGCAGCACCCGGACTAGTTTAGCGGGCGGGGAGCTGTTTTTT
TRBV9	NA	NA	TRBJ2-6	CASSAKRGAGANVLTF	TGTGCCAGCAGCGCCAAACGGGGAGCTGGGGCCAACGTCCTGACTTTC
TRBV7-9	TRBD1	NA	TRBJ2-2	CASSMTSGTGTTGELFF	TGTGCCAGCAGCATGACTTCCGGGACAGGAACCACCGGGGAGCTGTTTTTT
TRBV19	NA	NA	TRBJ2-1	CASNRQVSSNEQFF	TGTGCCAGTAATCGACAGGTGTCCTCCAATGAGCAGTTCTTC
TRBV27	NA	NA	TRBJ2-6	CASSFGQGKTGSGANVLTF	TGTGCCAGCAGTTTTGGGCAGGGCAAGACCGGCTCTGGGGCCAACGTCCTGACTTTC
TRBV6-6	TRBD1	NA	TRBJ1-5	CASSWTGLNQPQHF	TGTGCCAGCAGCTGGACAGGTCTCAATCAGCCCCAGCATTTT
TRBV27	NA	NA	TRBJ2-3	CASSPPPGLISTDTQYF	TGTGCCAGCAGTCCCCCCCCGGGACTGATAAGCACAGATACGCAGTATTTT
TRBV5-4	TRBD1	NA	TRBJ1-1	CASRPGQMNTEAFF	TGTGCCAGCAGACCGGGACAGATGAACACTGAAGCTTTCTTT
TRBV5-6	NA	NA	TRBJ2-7	CASSLYGGEQYF	TGTGCCAGCAGCTTATACGGGGGCGAGCAGTACTTC
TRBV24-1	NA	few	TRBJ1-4	CATSESSGTNNEKLFF	TGTGCCACCAGTGAGTCCTCGGGTACAAATAATGAAAAACTGTTTTTT
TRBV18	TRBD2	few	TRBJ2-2	CASSHTSGGTGELFF	TGTGCCAGCTCACACACTAGCGGGGGCACCGGGGAGCTGTTTTTT
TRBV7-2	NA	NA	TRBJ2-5	CASSLSGDGETQYF	TGTGCCAGCAGCTTATCAGGGGACGGGGAGACCCAGTACTTC
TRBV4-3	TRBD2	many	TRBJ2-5	CASSQARGEETQYF	TGCGCCAGCAGCCAAGCTCGGGGGGAAGAGACCCAGTACTTC
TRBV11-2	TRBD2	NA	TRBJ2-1	CASSPQLAGGGNEQFF	TGTGCCAGCAGCCCTCAACTAGCGGGAGGAGGGAATGAGCAGTTCTTC
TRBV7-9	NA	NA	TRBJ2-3	CASRHSGTNTDTQYF	TGTGCCAGCCGACATAGCGGAACAAACACAGATACGCAGTATTTT
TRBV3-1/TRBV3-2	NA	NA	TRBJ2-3	CASSQDATSPTDTQYF	TGTGCCAGCAGCCAAGACGCTACGTCGCCCACAGATACGCAGTATTTT